The 21 T cell receptor beta chains below were found in one sample sequenced in a study of shared clonotypes between healthy human individuals. Profiled with immunoSEQ multiplex PCR; TCRdb holds only in-frame clones, not every one. The sample yields around 330,000 clones, approximately 74% seen once. The sample consisted of memory CD4+ T cells sorted from blood. Noted subset: CD45RA-negative fraction. All receptors come from a man younger than 40 in good health.

V and J are TRBV25-1 and TRBJ1-1; D is unclear. The germline gives CDR1 MGHDK, CDR2 SYGVNS. The CDR3 consists of 14 residues. Trimming took off 2 bases at V and 1 base at J, with 8 bases between the two ends. CDR3 sequence (DNA): TGTGCCAGCAGTGAACTGACCAAGAACACTGAAGCTTTCTTT. Amino acid sequence: CASSELTKNTEAFF.

V usage is TRBV2 and J usage is TRBJ2-7, with D perhaps matching TRBD1 (6 bases). CDR3 size: 13 residues. Germline V gene data show CDR1 as SNHLY and CDR2 as FYNNEI. Trimming removed 8 bases from V and 6 bases from J, with 17 bases in between. The CDR3 region has the DNA TGTGCCAGCCACCGACTGGGGGCGTCCGAGCAGTACTTC. It encodes CASHRLGASEQYF.

J is TRBJ2-1 and V is TRBV30, with TRBD1 identical over 9 bases. The V and J ends lost 1 base and 7 bases, in that order; junction bases with no gene match: 2. The germline CDR1 and CDR2 sequences are GTSNPN and SVGIG (reference sequence). CDR3 size: 13 residues. The CDR3 DNA follows: TGTGCCTGGAGTGGGACAGGGGTAAATGAGCAGTTCTTC. Its translation is CAWSGTGVNEQFF.

The chain links TRBV6-5 to TRBJ2-2; D possibly corresponds to TRBD1 (5 bases). Trimming stripped 3 bases from V and 3 bases from J, with 8 bases between. Germline V gives CDR1 MNHEY, CDR2 SVGAGI. This CDR3 has 14 amino acids. The chain's CDR3 is CASSYETDTGELFF. The CDR3 DNA is TGTGCCAGCAGTTATGAGACAGACACCGGGGAGCTGTTTTTT.

V is TRBV28 and J is TRBJ1-1; D is uncertain. CDR1 is MDHEN, CDR2 SYDVKM, per germline. V lost 2 bases, J lost 0 bases, and 4 bases lay in between. This CDR3 region has 13 residues. The CDR3 nucleotides read TGTGCCAGCAGTTTAACCGTGAACACTGAAGCTTTCTTT. It translates to CASSLTVNTEAFF.

DNA of the CDR3: TGTGCCAGCAGCTTAGGGGCCACAGGGAGGGGCTCTGGGGCCAACGTCCTGACTTTC. Protein: CASSLGATGRGSGANVLTF. This chain links TRBV11-3 with TRBJ2-6; a weak D match, TRBD2 (7 bases). V was trimmed by 1 base and J by 0 bases, leaving 16 bases between them. CDR1 and CDR2 (germline): SGHNT, YENEEA. CDR3 length: 19 residues. Based on the CDR3 plus reference TRBV11-3 and TRBJ2-6, the full variable domain is EAGVVQSPRYKIIEKKQPVAFWCNPISGHNTLYWYLQNLGQGPELLIRYENEEAVDDSQLPKDRFSAERLKGVDSTLKIQPAELGDSAVYLCASSLGATGRGSGANVLTFGAGSRLTVL.

The chain joins TRBV4-3 to TRBJ2-1; D is uncertain. CDR1 and CDR2 (germline): LGHNA, YSLEER. This CDR3 spans 15 amino acids. Trimming pared 1 base from V and 0 bases from J, leaving 7 bases between. Here the CDR3 DNA reads TGCGCCAGCAGCCAAGTAGCTCTCTCCTACAATGAGCAGTTCTTC. Protein sequence: CASSQVALSYNEQFF.

This clone was seen once. The chain carries TRBV29-1 and TRBJ2-1, with 10 bases identical to TRBD1. The ends lost 7 bases at V and 0 bases at J; junction bases unmatched: 15. Germline CDR1 reads SQVTM; CDR2 reads ANQGSEA. CDR3 length: 18 amino acids. CDR3 in DNA: TGCAGCGGCGAGGGACAGGGGCCGGACTACATCTCCTACAATGAGCAGTTCTTC. Protein product: CSGEGQGPDYISYNEQFF.

The chain combines TRBV7-9 with TRBJ2-3; the match to TRBD2 covers 9 bases. The CDR3 has 16 residues. From germline, CDR1 is SEHNR and CDR2 FQNEAQ (reference sequence). V lost 5 bases to trimming and J lost 3 bases; unmatched junction nucleotides: 9. CDR3 residues: CASSRTETSGTDTQYF. The CDR3 DNA follows: TGTGCCAGCAGCCGAACTGAGACTAGCGGTACAGATACGCAGTATTTT. Combining the CDR3 with reference TRBV7-9 and TRBJ2-3 gives the whole variable domain DTGVSQNPRHKITKRGQNVTFRCDPISEHNRLYWYRQTLGQGPEFLTYFQNEAQLEKSRLLSDRFSAERPKGSFSTLEIQRTEQGDSAMYLCASSRTETSGTDTQYFGPGTRLTVL.

A word on this clone: The sample carries other DNA sequences with the same CDR3. This rearrangement joins TRBV2 to TRBJ2-7; maybe TRBD1 (6 bases). This CDR3 is built from 14 residues. Trimming took 7 bases from V and 6 from J, leaving 19 bases between them. CDR1 is SNHLY, CDR2 FYNNEI, per germline. CDR3 in amino acids: CASKEQGPTGEQYF. DNA of the CDR3: TGTGCCAGCAAAGAACAGGGTCCCACGGGCGAGCAGTACTTC.

V gene TRBV11-1 combines with J gene TRBJ2-3; D remains ambiguous. Germline V gives CDR1 SGHAT, CDR2 FQDESV (reference sequence). Trimming took off 1 base at V and 4 bases at J, with 18 bases between the two ends. The CDR3 contains 17 residues. This CDR3 reads CASSLVGRNSWADTQYF. The CDR3 DNA reads as TGTGCCAGCAGCTTAGTGGGCAGGAATTCATGGGCAGATACGCAGTATTTT.

The chain employs TRBV18 and TRBJ1-3; perhaps TRBD1 as D (5 bases). The germline V and J ends were trimmed by 1 base and 0 bases, with 10 bases remaining between them. The CDR3 extends over 16 amino acids. The germline V gene has CDR1 KGHSH and CDR2 LQKENI. Here the CDR3 reads CASSPRQFSSGNTIYF. CDR3 coding DNA: TGTGCCAGCTCACCACGACAGTTCAGCTCTGGAAACACCATATATTTT.

The chain couples TRBV2 to TRBJ1-4, with TRBD1 matching 7 bases. Trimming at V came to 7 bases and at J to 7 bases, leaving 9 bases not matched to a gene. This CDR3 region has 14 residues. Per germline, CDR1 SNHLY and CDR2 FYNNEI. DNA of the CDR3: TGTGCCAGCACCCAATACAGGGGAGCTGAAAAACTGTTTTTT. This encodes CASTQYRGAEKLFF.

The J gene is TRBJ2-7, the V gene TRBV28, with D perhaps being TRBD1 or TRBD2 (5 bases each). The CDR3 contains 17 residues. V lost 2 bases and J 6 bases, leaving 23 bases between the germline ends. CDR1 is MDHEN, CDR2 SYDVKM, per germline. CDR3 sequence reads: CASSLRSGPVWSGEQYF. Written as DNA, the CDR3 is TGTGCCAGCAGTTTACGGTCGGGGCCGGTCTGGAGTGGCGAGCAGTACTTC.

This chain uses TRBV5-1 with TRBJ2-5; D unresolved. Germline CDR1 SGHRS, CDR2 YFSETQ. The V end was cut by 3 bases, the J end by 2 bases, with 14 bases between. CDR3 length: 15 residues. In nucleotides, the CDR3 is TGCGCCAGCAGCTCTAATACTTTATGGCAAGAGACCCAGTACTTC. Its protein product is CASSSNTLWQETQYF.

V usage is TRBV5-1 and J usage is TRBJ2-5; 13 nucleotides line up with TRBD2. The CDR3 extends over 17 amino acids. V dropped 4 bases and J dropped 2; count of bases not matched to a gene: 8. Germline V gene data show CDR1 as SGHRS and CDR2 as YFSETQ. CDR3 sequence reads: CASSQGLAGTLQETQYF. The CDR3 DNA follows: TGCGCCAGCAGCCAGGGACTAGCGGGGACGCTACAAGAGACCCAGTACTTC.

The chain joins TRBV5-4 to TRBJ2-1; D remains unclear. Germline lookup yields CDR1 SGHNT and CDR2 YYREEE (reference sequence). The CDR3 consists of 16 residues. The V gene lost 2 bases and the J gene lost 0 bases, with 12 bases spanning the gap. For the CDR3, the DNA is TGTGCCAGCAGCTTTCCCCGGGTTAGCTCCTACAATGAGCAGTTCTTC. This codes for CASSFPRVSSYNEQFF.

The chain links TRBV2 to TRBJ1-5; 9 bases map to TRBD1. With 6 bases clipped from V and 4 bases from J, the junction kept 7 bases outside the gene matches. The CDR3 length is 15 residues. Germline V lookup: CDR1 SNHLY, CDR2 FYNNEI. CDR3 region: CASRLDRGGNQPQHF. The CDR3 DNA reads as TGTGCCAGCAGGTTAGACAGGGGGGGAAATCAGCCCCAGCATTTT.

The gene calls are TRBV7-9 and TRBJ1-1; D is unclear. The CDR3 extends over 12 amino acids. V lost 2 bases to trimming and J lost 4 bases, with 5 bases between them. CDR1 SEHNR and CDR2 FQNEAQ come from the germline V gene (reference sequence). CDR3 in amino acids: CASSLRPTEAFF. The CDR3 DNA reads TGTGCCAGCAGCTTACGTCCCACTGAAGCTTTCTTT.

V usage is TRBV11-3 and J usage is TRBJ2-1; 7 bases map to TRBD2. There are 15 residues in the CDR3. Germline lookup yields CDR1 SGHNT and CDR2 YENEEA. V shed 5 bases, J shed 1 base, and the junction held 5 bases outside the gene matches. CDR3 nucleotides: TGTGCCAGCAGCCCCTTGGGGGGGTCCTACAATGAGCAGTTCTTC. Translation gives CASSPLGGSYNEQFF. Using reference TRBV11-3 and TRBJ2-1 for the parts outside the CDR3, the full variable domain is EAGVVQSPRYKIIEKKQPVAFWCNPISGHNTLYWYLQNLGQGPELLIRYENEEAVDDSQLPKDRFSAERLKGVDSTLKIQPAELGDSAVYLCASSPLGGSYNEQFFGPGTRLTVL.

This sequence joins TRBV6-1 and TRBJ2-1; tentatively, D is TRBD1 or TRBD2 (6 bases each). Germline lookup yields CDR1 MNHNS and CDR2 SASEGT. With 8 bases removed from V and 3 bases from J, the gap between germline ends came to 17 bases. The CDR3 has 15 amino acids. The CDR3 loop reads CASGSVGGFYNEQFF. CDR3 coding DNA: TGTGCCAGCGGTTCAGTGGGGGGCTTCTACAATGAGCAGTTCTTC.